This T cell receptor beta chain was identified during a study of cytomegalovirus exposure and HLA in healthy donors. Study context: Some 85 million unique TCRs, all from HLA-typed donors, were included in an early release of the data.

The V gene's germline CDR1 is SEHNR and CDR2 FQNEAQ (reference sequence). This CDR3 comprises 12 residues. The ends were cut back, 4 bases at V and 5 bases at J, with 9 bases in the middle. Concerning this clone itself: Its antigen is currently unknown.

General study points: Earlier results showed most TCR beta V segments being productive about 90% or about 30% of the time. Later work found most CMV-associated TCR beta chains apparently HLA-restricted. CMV antigen specificity was confirmed in vitro for a few CMV-associated chains.

With 60 Vbeta and 13 Jbeta primers, the PCR was carried out. Sequenced by immunoSEQ multiplex PCR; TCRdb stores in-frame clones only, minus some. The sample gives over 150,000 clones, about three quarters of which show up once; approximately 3.7% is in the top ten. The sequence derives from an older woman in good health and CMV-seropositive. The V gene is TRBV7-9, the J gene TRBJ2-7; D is unclear. Sequencing was performed on PBMCs. The CDR3 sequence: CASSYSPHEQYF. The CDR3 bases are TGTGCCAGCAGCTATAGCCCCCACGAGCAGTACTTC. The full variable domain, completed using reference TRBV7-9 and TRBJ2-7, is DTGVSQNPRHKITKRGQNVTFRCDPISEHNRLYWYRQTLGQGPEFLTYFQNEAQLEKSRLLSDRFSAERPKGSFSTLEIQRTEQGDSAMYLCASSYSPHEQYFGPGTRLTVT.